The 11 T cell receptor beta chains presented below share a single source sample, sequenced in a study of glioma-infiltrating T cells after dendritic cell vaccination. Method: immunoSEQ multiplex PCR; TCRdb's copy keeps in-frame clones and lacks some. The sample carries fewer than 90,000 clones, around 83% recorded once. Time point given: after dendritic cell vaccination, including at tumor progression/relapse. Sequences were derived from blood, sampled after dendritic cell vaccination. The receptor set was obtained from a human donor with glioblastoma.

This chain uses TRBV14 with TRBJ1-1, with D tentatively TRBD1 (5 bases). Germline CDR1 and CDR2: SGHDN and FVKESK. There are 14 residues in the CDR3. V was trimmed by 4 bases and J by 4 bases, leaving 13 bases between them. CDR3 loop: CASSLQGDGTEAFF. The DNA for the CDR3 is TGTGCCAGCAGCCTACAAGGGGATGGCACTGAAGCTTTCTTT.

This chain's CDR3 is CASGWAGAYNEQFF. For the CDR3, the DNA is TGTGCTAGTGGGTGGGCAGGGGCGTACAATGAGCAGTTCTTC. J is TRBJ2-1 and V is TRBV12-5; weak D call: TRBD1 (6 bases). Germline V gives CDR1 LGHNT, CDR2 FRNRAP. The germline V and J ends were trimmed by 6 bases and 4 bases, with 13 bases remaining between them. The CDR3 runs 14 residues.

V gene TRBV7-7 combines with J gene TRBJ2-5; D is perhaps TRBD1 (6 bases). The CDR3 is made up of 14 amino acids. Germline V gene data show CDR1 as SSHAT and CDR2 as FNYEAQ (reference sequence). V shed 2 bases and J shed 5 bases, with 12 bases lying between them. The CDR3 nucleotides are TGTGCCAGCAGCTTAATGGGGGCGGAGGAGACCCAGTACTTC. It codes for CASSLMGAEETQYF.

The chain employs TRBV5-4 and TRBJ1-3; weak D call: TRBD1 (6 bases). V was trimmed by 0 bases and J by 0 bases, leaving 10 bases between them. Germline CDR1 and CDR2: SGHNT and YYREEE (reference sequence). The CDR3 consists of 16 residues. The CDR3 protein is CASSLGGQVSGNTIYF. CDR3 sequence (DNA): TGTGCCAGCAGCTTGGGGGGGCAGGTCTCTGGAAACACCATATATTTT.

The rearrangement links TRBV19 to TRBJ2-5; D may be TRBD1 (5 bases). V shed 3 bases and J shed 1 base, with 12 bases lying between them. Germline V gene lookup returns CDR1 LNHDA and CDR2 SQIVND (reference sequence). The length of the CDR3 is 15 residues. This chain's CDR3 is CASSISSGRQETQYF. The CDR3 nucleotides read TGTGCCAGTAGTATTTCTTCAGGGCGCCAAGAGACCCAGTACTTC.

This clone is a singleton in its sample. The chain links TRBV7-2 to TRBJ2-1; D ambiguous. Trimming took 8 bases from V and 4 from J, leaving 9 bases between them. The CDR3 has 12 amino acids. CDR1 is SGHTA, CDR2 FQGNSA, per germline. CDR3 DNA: TGTGCCAGCGCAATGAGGTACAATGAGCAGTTCTTC. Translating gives CASAMRYNEQFF.

Here the CDR3 reads CASSNSRGGVNGYTF. DNA for the CDR3: TGTGCCAGCAGCAATTCGAGAGGGGGCGTAAATGGCTACACCTTC. This sequence joins TRBV21-1 and TRBJ1-2; TRBD1, as called in the table, went unchecked against the DNA. TRBV21-1 is described as a pseudogene. The CDR3 contains 15 residues.

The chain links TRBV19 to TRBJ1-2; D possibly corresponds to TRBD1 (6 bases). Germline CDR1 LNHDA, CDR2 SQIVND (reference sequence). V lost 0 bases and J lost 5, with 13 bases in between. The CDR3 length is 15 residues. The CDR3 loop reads CASSIDQGMKYGYTF. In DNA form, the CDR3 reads TGTGCCAGTAGTATAGATCAGGGGATGAAGTATGGCTACACCTTC.

CDR3 residues: CASSDRTGGNEQFF. CDR3 sequence (DNA): TGCGCCAGCAGCGACAGAACAGGGGGCAATGAGCAGTTCTTC. V usage is TRBV5-1 and J usage is TRBJ2-1; 8 nucleotides match TRBD1. V was pared by 4 bases and J by 6 bases, with 6 bases of the junction left unmatched. The CDR3 is 14 amino acids. Germline V gene lookup returns CDR1 SGHRS and CDR2 YFSETQ.

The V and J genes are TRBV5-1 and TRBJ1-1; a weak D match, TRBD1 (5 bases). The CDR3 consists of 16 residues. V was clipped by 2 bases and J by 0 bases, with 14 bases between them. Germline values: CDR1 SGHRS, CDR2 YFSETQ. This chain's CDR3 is CASSFGDRLMNTEAFF. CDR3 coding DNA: TGCGCCAGCAGCTTCGGCGACAGATTGATGAACACTGAAGCTTTCTTT.

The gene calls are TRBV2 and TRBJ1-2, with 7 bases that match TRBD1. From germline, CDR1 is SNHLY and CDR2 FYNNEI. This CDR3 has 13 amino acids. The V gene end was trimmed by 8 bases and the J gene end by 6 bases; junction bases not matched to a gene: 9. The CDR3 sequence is CASSVQGVNGYTF. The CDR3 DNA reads TGTGCCAGCTCTGTCCAGGGGGTCAATGGCTACACCTTC.